Sequencing of this T cell receptor beta chain was carried out in a study of beta chain features in type 1 diabetes. The CDR3 spans 17 residues. Trimming took 0 bases from V and 2 from J; bases not matched to a gene: 9. Germline lookup yields CDR1 SGHRS and CDR2 YFSETQ. This clone was seen a handful of times. The study reverse transcribed the entire isolated RNA, so it sequenced expressed TCRB transcripts. The protocol was immunoSEQ multiplex PCR, while the TCRdb copy is restricted to in-frame clones and leaves out a portion. The table lists about 900,000 clones, about 17% of them singletons. This sequence originates from a woman under 30 in good health. The J gene is TRBJ2-7, the V gene TRBV5-1; 9 bases line up with TRBD1. The sample consisted of naive CD4+ T cells from blood. As DNA, the CDR3 is TGCGCCAGCAGCTTGGCCGGGACGACAGGGGGACCCTACGAGCAGTACTTC. Translation: CASSLAGTTGGPYEQYF.